These 24 T cell receptor beta chains share one sample of origin, sequenced in a study of regulatory T cells in long-lasting Graves disease. Described time point: newly diagnosed GD, antithyroid drugs for less than 3 months. TCR sequences were obtained from RNA taken from PBMCs. HTBI primers from iRepertoire and Arm-PCR of CDR3 regions yielded the TCR beta libraries. TCRdb itself ran the multiplex PCR reads through MiXCR, one entry per CDR3 protein. Among 300,000 to 400,000 distinct CDR3 sequences listed, around 15% were seen once. The sample was also reused in another study, on T cells in Graves' hyperthyroidism and ophthalmopathy.

Source: peripheral blood mononuclear cells (PBMCs), taken at new diagnosis, from a patient treated with antithyroid drugs. The receptors derive from a man aged 40-50 years with Graves disease.

This clonotype was detected many times. This sequence joins TRBV24-1 and TRBJ1-1; unclear D gene. From germline, CDR1 is KGHDR and CDR2 SFDVKD. The CDR3 totals 16 residues. Trimming cost V 3 bases and J 4 bases, with 17 bases left between them. CDR3 loop: CATSDGGRVGGTEAFF. The DNA of the CDR3 is TGTGCCACCAGTGATGGCGGTCGCGTGGGTGGCACTGAAGCTTTCTTT.

This sequence joins TRBV28 and TRBJ2-1, with 7 bases fitting TRBD1. The trim removed 6 bases at V and 4 bases at J, leaving 12 bases unmatched. Germline CDR1 is MDHEN and CDR2 is SYDVKM. The CDR3 contains 16 residues. The CDR3 sequence: CASSPPRQGPYNEQFF. The CDR3 nucleotides read TGTGCCAGCAGCCCCCCCCGACAGGGCCCGTACAATGAGCAGTTCTTC.

Many counts were recorded for this clonotype. CDR3 sequence (DNA): TGCAGTGCTGTGGGACAGGGAGAGACCCAGTACTTC. Protein sequence: CSAVGQGETQYF. The chain uses TRBV20-1 and TRBJ2-5, with TRBD1 identical over 9 bases. This CDR3 comprises 12 residues. Trimming took 5 bases from V and 4 from J; bases not matched to a gene: 2. Germline lookup yields CDR1 DFQATT and CDR2 SNEGSKA (reference sequence).

This clonotype was counted at least ten times. This chain uses TRBV28 with TRBJ2-1, with D possibly being TRBD1 (5 bases). Germline lookup yields CDR1 MDHEN and CDR2 SYDVKM. This CDR3 is 16 amino acids long. Trimming removed 1 base from V and 0 bases from J, with 10 bases in between. The CDR3 coding sequence is TGTGCCAGCAGTTTATCGTACAGGTACTCCTACAATGAGCAGTTCTTC. Translating gives CASSLSYRYSYNEQFF.

The chain recombines TRBV19 with TRBJ1-5; D not resolved. Germline V gives CDR1 LNHDA, CDR2 SQIVND (reference sequence). V was cut by 3 bases and J by 13 bases, with 22 bases left in between. The CDR3 covers 15 residues. The CDR3 sequence: CASSIRSSDFQSQHF. CDR3 nucleotides: TGTGCCAGTAGTATCCGATCCTCGGACTTTCAGTCTCAGCATTTT.

This clonotype has a handful of counts. The chain links TRBV5-1 to TRBJ2-7; 10 positions match TRBD1. With V trimmed by 5 bases and J by 4 bases, 9 bases remained unmatched. Per the germline V gene, CDR1 is SGHRS and CDR2 is YFSETQ. This CDR3 region has 15 residues. The CDR3 bases are TGCGCCAGCAGTCTTTCCGGGACAGGGGAGTACGAGCAGTACTTC. Protein product: CASSLSGTGEYEQYF.

This clonotype was picked up a small number of times. The rearrangement joins TRBV4-2 to TRBJ1-2; D gene ambiguous. V lost 4 bases, J lost 4 bases, and 10 bases lay in between. This CDR3 is built from 13 residues. Germline CDR1 reads LGHNA; CDR2 reads YNFKEQ. The CDR3 sequence is CASSRGSGYGYTF. CDR3 nucleotide sequence: TGTGCCAGCAGCCGAGGGTCGGGCTATGGCTACACCTTC.

This clonotype was counted a single time. Since a much larger clone is just one base distant, this may be a read error. The rearrangement uses TRBV20-1 and TRBJ2-5, with 7 bases fitting TRBD1. With V trimmed by 5 bases and J by 11 bases, 17 bases remained unmatched. The CDR3 consists of 14 residues. CDR1 is DFQATT, CDR2 SNEGSKA, per germline (reference sequence). Written as DNA, the CDR3 is TGCAGTGCTCCCGGGGACAGCTTGTACAATGAGCAGTACTTC. This gives the protein CSAPGDSLYNEQYF.

This clonotype has only a few counts. The chain joins TRBV30 to TRBJ2-5; D call uncertain. Trimming took off 4 bases at V and 1 base at J, with 7 bases between the two ends. The CDR3 runs 12 residues. Germline loops: CDR1 GTSNPN, CDR2 SVGIG (reference sequence). The CDR3 here is CAWTHGQETQYF. In nucleotides, the CDR3 is TGTGCCTGGACCCACGGCCAAGAGACCCAGTACTTC.

The V call is TRBV9, the J call TRBJ1-3; 7 bases match TRBD1. CDR1 and CDR2 (germline): SGDLS, YYNGEE. This CDR3 is built from 18 residues. V was pared by 3 bases and J by 1 base, with 13 bases of the junction left unmatched. CDR3 protein: CASSAPRQGGISGNTIYF. CDR3 nucleotides: TGTGCCAGCAGCGCACCCCGCCAGGGGGGGATATCTGGAAACACCATATATTTT.

This clonotype was counted at least ten times. CDR3 sequence: CASSLGPGRSSYEQYF. DNA for the CDR3: TGTGCCAGCAGCTTAGGCCCGGGCAGGTCCTCCTACGAGCAGTACTTC. The chain recombines TRBV5-5 with TRBJ2-7; no reliable D call. Germline CDR1 reads SGHKS; CDR2 reads YYEKEE (reference sequence). The CDR3 contains 16 residues. Trimming cost V 2 bases and J 0 bases, with 15 bases left between them.

V gene TRBV5-1 combines with J gene TRBJ2-3; 10 nucleotides align to TRBD1. J gave up 2 bases and V 4 bases, and 4 bases lay outside the gene matches. The CDR3 runs to 15 residues. CDR1 and CDR2 from the germline V gene are SGHRS and YFSETQ. This chain's CDR3 is CASSDRGRDTDTQYF. The CDR3 bases are TGCGCCAGCAGCGACAGGGGGCGCGACACAGATACGCAGTATTTT.

This clonotype was detected a few times. V usage is TRBV20-1 and J usage is TRBJ1-4, with D uncertain. Trimming shortened V by 1 base and J by 8 bases, and 14 bases separated the two germline ends. Germline V CDR1 and CDR2: DFQATT, SNEGSKA (reference sequence). CDR3 length: 14 residues. The CDR3 is CSARVTRRGEKLFF. In DNA form, the CDR3 reads TGCAGTGCTAGAGTGACAAGGAGAGGGGAAAAACTGTTTTTT.

V is TRBV12-3 or TRBV12-4 and J is TRBJ1-4, with 8 bases lining up with TRBD1. The CDR3 extends over 14 amino acids. With V trimmed by 5 bases and J by 7 bases, 6 bases remained unmatched. The CDR3 reads CASSGTGRIEKLFF. DNA of the CDR3: TGTGCCAGCAGTGGGACAGGAAGGATTGAAAAACTGTTTTTT.

This clonotype showed up just a few times. The chain uses TRBV5-5 and TRBJ1-5, with D perhaps matching TRBD1 (6 bases). CDR3 length equals 16 residues. Trimming stripped 3 bases from V and 0 bases from J, with 13 bases between. Germline V gives CDR1 SGHKS, CDR2 YYEKEE (reference sequence). In nucleotides, the CDR3 is TGTGCCAGCAGCTCCAGGGGCTTGTATAGCAATCAGCCCCAGCATTTT. It translates to CASSSRGLYSNQPQHF. Full variable domain (missing parts from reference TRBV5-5 and TRBJ1-5): DAGVTQSPTHLIKTRGQQVTLRCSPISGHKSVSWYQQVLGQGPQFIFQYYEKEERGRGNFPDRFSARQFPNYSSELNVNALLLGDSALYLCASSSRGLYSNQPQHFGDGTRLSIL.

This clonotype has at least ten counts. J is TRBJ2-1 and V is TRBV5-1; D not certain. CDR3 size: 14 residues. Per the germline V gene, CDR1 is SGHRS and CDR2 is YFSETQ. Trimming shortened V by 0 bases and J by 3 bases, and 7 bases separated the two germline ends. The CDR3 DNA is TGCGCCAGCAGCTTGGAACAGTACTACAATGAGCAGTTCTTC. It encodes CASSLEQYYNEQFF.

The table lists this clonotype with many counts. The chain recombines TRBV2 with TRBJ2-5, with a weak D call TRBD1 (6 bases). CDR1 SNHLY and CDR2 FYNNEI come from the germline V gene. The CDR3 totals 13 residues. V was shortened by 4 bases and J by 2 bases, with 8 bases between the two germline ends. The CDR3 nucleotides read TGTGCCAGCAGTGCCAGGGGTCAAGAGACCCAGTACTTC. This codes for CASSARGQETQYF.

A few counts support this clonotype. The V call is TRBV3-2, the J call TRBJ2-3; no DNA check was done on the table's D call, TRBD2. TRBV3-2 is given as a pseudogene. The CDR3 consists of 16 residues. The CDR3 DNA reads TGTGCCAGCAGCCCAACCCTCCCTGGGAGCACAGATACGCAGTATTTT. Its protein is CASSPTLPGSTDTQYF.

At least ten counts were recorded for this clonotype. The J gene is TRBJ2-7, the V gene TRBV11-3, with TRBD1 matching 7 bases. CDR3 length: 14 residues. V shed 4 bases, J shed 2 bases, and the junction held 5 bases outside the gene matches. Germline CDR1 is SGHNT and CDR2 is YENEEA. The CDR3 DNA reads TGTGCCAGCAGCTCGGGACAGCCCCCCTACGAGCAGTACTTC. This encodes CASSSGQPPYEQYF.

This clonotype was counted ten times or more. The chain has TRBV6-1 and TRBJ2-6; no firm D call. V was cut by 1 base and J by 1 base, with 8 bases left in between. CDR1 and CDR2 from the germline V gene are MNHNS and SASEGT. The CDR3 contains 16 residues. This chain's CDR3 is CASSEDGGSGANVLTF. CDR3 coding DNA: TGTGCCAGCAGTGAAGACGGTGGGTCTGGGGCCAACGTCCTGACTTTC.

The genes are TRBV19 and TRBJ1-5; TRBD1 matches 7 bases. V was clipped by 2 bases and J by 6 bases; unmatched bases: 10. This CDR3 comprises 16 residues. In germline, CDR1 is LNHDA, CDR2 SQIVND (reference sequence). For the CDR3, the DNA is TGTGCCAGTAGTATATCTCGACAGGGATTGGGTCAGCCCCAGCATTTT. Amino acid sequence: CASSISRQGLGQPQHF.

In this sample, this clonotype turned up many times. The chain's CDR3 is CASSISGNTIYF. The CDR3 DNA sequence: TGTGCCAGCAGCATCAGTGGAAACACCATATATTTT. The chain recombines TRBV7-2 with TRBJ1-3, with D unclear. The CDR3 consists of 12 residues. Germline-derived CDR1 and CDR2 are SGHTA and FQGNSA. Deletions cut 5 bases from V and 3 bases from J, with 5 bases between.

This clonotype was observed at least ten times. V and J are TRBV7-8 and TRBJ2-7; D is possibly TRBD2 (5 bases). CDR3 size: 17 residues. CDR1 is SGHVS, CDR2 FQNEAQ, per germline. V was clipped by 5 bases and J by 3 bases, with 23 bases between them. The DNA for the CDR3 is TGTGCCAGCAGCCCAACCCCCGTAGGGAGTCGCGGCTACGAGCAGTACTTC. Translation: CASSPTPVGSRGYEQYF.

This clonotype was picked up many times. This sequence joins TRBV7-9 and TRBJ2-1; TRBD1 is a possible D gene (6 bases). Germline assignment: CDR1 SEHNR and CDR2 FQNEAQ (reference sequence). The length of the CDR3 is 16 residues. The V and J ends lost 3 bases and 2 bases respectively, with 14 bases between them. The CDR3 sequence is CASSLGTIPPYNEQFF. Written as DNA, the CDR3 is TGTGCCAGCAGCTTGGGGACAATTCCACCCTACAATGAGCAGTTCTTC. The variable domain in full, with the rest retrieved from reference TRBV7-9 and TRBJ2-1, is DTGVSQNPRHKITKRGQNVTFRCDPISEHNRLYWYRQTLGQGPEFLTYFQNEAQLEKSRLLSDRFSAERPKGSFSTLEIQRTEQGDSAMYLCASSLGTIPPYNEQFFGPGTRLTVL.